The sequence of this TCR beta chain was determined in a study of T cell responses to AZD1222 COVID-19 vaccine. Overall study results and limits: Females outnumbered males among donors, who were mostly white British; clonal diversity was possibly underestimated. Only a handful of AZD1222 recipients, roughly 6 in all, had baseline seropositivity. Spike-specific TCR breadth and depth rose after two AZD1222 doses. Along spike, vaccine-associated CD4 TCRs were found throughout, with dominance at 160-218 and 743-854.

The CDR3 spans 19 residues. Germline CDR1 reads SGHTA; CDR2 reads FQGNSA. The germline V and J ends were trimmed by 2 bases and 0 bases, with 17 bases remaining between them. Sequencing was performed with immunoSEQ multiplex PCR; in TCRdb, only in-frame clones are kept and a portion is missing. The sample shows about 180,000 clones, around 88% of them seen only once. As concerns this clone: Its specificity is not known.

The input for sequencing was peripheral blood, taken on day 0 of AZD1222 vaccination. The chain is built from TRBV7-2 and TRBJ2-6, with a possible D match to TRBD1 (6 bases). This sequence was found in an adult in good health. Written as DNA, the CDR3 is TGTGCCAGCAGCTTATCTTACAGGGCTTCCCTCTCTGGGGCCAACGTCCTGACTTTC. It specifies CASSLSYRASLSGANVLTF.